This is a list of T cell receptor beta chains from one sample in a study of CD8 T cells in ankylosing spondylitis. TCRdb fed the 5' RACE reads into MiXCR, producing one record per CDR3 protein. The table lists about 30,000 distinct CDR3 sequences, around 5% of them singletons, with approximately 1.7% in the top ten. Sequencing input: blood, either unsorted or a sorted T cell fraction (not recorded which). These TCRs come from a female donor with ankylosing spondylitis or in good health (not recorded which). Each CDR3 is given with its conserved first and last residue. Fields, in order: clone size, J gene, D gene, V gene, CDR3 protein, CDR3 DNA. A D gene is named only where the DNA matches it firmly. Size tells how often a clone was seen (once, few, many) or the class of an expanded clone, and some rows leave it out.

clone size: many
J gene: TRBJ2-1
D gene: .
V gene: TRBV9
CDR3 protein: CASSVGQGEQFF
CDR3 DNA: TGTGCCAGCAGCGTAGGCCAGGGGGAGCAGTTCTTC

clone size: many
J gene: TRBJ1-6
D gene: .
V gene: TRBV9
CDR3 protein: CASSVVANNSPLHF
CDR3 DNA: TGTGCCAGCAGCGTAGTAGCCAATAATTCACCCCTCCACTTT

clone size: .
J gene: TRBJ2-1
D gene: TRBD2
V gene: TRBV9
CDR3 protein: CASSPRGAGGLSYNEQFF
CDR3 DNA: TGTGCCAGCAGCCCCCGAGGGGCGGGGGGCCTTTCCTACAATGAGCAGTTCTTC

clone size: many
J gene: TRBJ1-1
D gene: .
V gene: TRBV9
CDR3 protein: CASSVAGRNTEAFF
CDR3 DNA: TGTGCCAGCAGCGTAGCGGGGCGGAACACTGAAGCTTTCTTT

clone size: many
J gene: TRBJ2-7
D gene: .
V gene: TRBV9
CDR3 protein: CASSPAGGTYEQYF
CDR3 DNA: TGTGCCAGCAGCCCCGCCGGGGGTACCTACGAGCAGTACTTC

clone size: many
J gene: TRBJ1-1
D gene: TRBD1
V gene: TRBV9
CDR3 protein: CASSVSGTGLNEAFF
CDR3 DNA: TGTGCCAGCAGCGTGTCCGGGACAGGGTTAAATGAAGCTTTCTTT

clone size: many
J gene: TRBJ2-1
D gene: TRBD2
V gene: TRBV9
CDR3 protein: CASSPGGLAVFF
CDR3 DNA: TGTGCCAGCAGCCCCGGTGGACTAGCGGTCTTCTTC

clone size: .
J gene: TRBJ2-3
D gene: TRBD2
V gene: TRBV9
CDR3 protein: CASSPKGWTSSDTQYF
CDR3 DNA: TGTGCCAGCAGCCCCAAGGGATGGACTAGCTCAGATACGCAGTATTTT

clone size: many
J gene: TRBJ1-1
D gene: .
V gene: TRBV9
CDR3 protein: CASSVVGHLGEAFF
CDR3 DNA: TGTGCCAGCAGCGTAGTAGGACACCTCGGGGAAGCTTTCTTT

clone size: many
J gene: TRBJ2-1
D gene: .
V gene: TRBV9
CDR3 protein: CASSPGWRELRYNEQFF
CDR3 DNA: TGTGCCAGCAGCCCAGGGTGGAGGGAGCTTCGGTACAATGAGCAGTTCTTC

clone size: .
J gene: TRBJ2-5
D gene: .
V gene: TRBV9
CDR3 protein: CATGDQETQYF
CDR3 DNA: TGTGCCACCGGTGATCAGGAGACCCAGTACTTC

clone size: few
J gene: TRBJ2-4
D gene: TRBD2
V gene: TRBV9
CDR3 protein: CASSVDGRGGNIQYF
CDR3 DNA: TGTGCCAGCAGCGTAGATGGGCGGGGGGGAAACATTCAGTACTTC

clone size: many
J gene: TRBJ1-5
D gene: .
V gene: TRBV9
CDR3 protein: CASSGNTSNQPQHF
CDR3 DNA: TGTGCCAGCAGCGGCAACACGAGCAATCAGCCCCAGCATTTT

clone size: medium-sized
J gene: TRBJ1-1
D gene: TRBD1
V gene: TRBV9
CDR3 protein: CASARGTGQKNTEAFF
CDR3 DNA: TGTGCCAGCGCACGGGGGACAGGGCAAAAGAACACTGAAGCTTTCTTT

clone size: many
J gene: TRBJ1-1
D gene: .
V gene: TRBV9
CDR3 protein: CASSRLAGGTEAFF
CDR3 DNA: TGTGCCAGCAGCCGTCTAGCGGGCGGGACTGAAGCTTTCTTT

clone size: many
J gene: TRBJ2-5
D gene: .
V gene: TRBV9
CDR3 protein: CASSVEGEETQYF
CDR3 DNA: TGTGCCAGCAGCGTAGAGGGGGAAGAGACCCAGTACTTC

clone size: many
J gene: TRBJ2-1
D gene: .
V gene: TRBV9
CDR3 protein: CASSVGHTRSYNEQFF
CDR3 DNA: TGTGCCAGCAGCGTAGGGCACACTCGCTCCTACAATGAGCAGTTCTTC

clone size: few
J gene: TRBJ2-7
D gene: TRBD2
V gene: TRBV9
CDR3 protein: CASSVDVGGRATEQYF
CDR3 DNA: TGTGCCAGCAGCGTAGATGTCGGCGGGAGGGCCACCGAGCAGTACTTC

clone size: many
J gene: TRBJ1-5
D gene: TRBD1
V gene: TRBV9
CDR3 protein: CASSLSPDRGPRQPQHF
CDR3 DNA: TGTGCCAGCAGCTTGTCCCCGGACAGGGGGCCTCGGCAGCCCCAGCATTTT

clone size: many
J gene: TRBJ1-4
D gene: .
V gene: TRBV3-1
CDR3 protein: CASSQRQEEDPYEKLFF
CDR3 DNA: TGTGCCAGCAGCCAAAGGCAGGAAGAGGACCCATACGAAAAACTGTTTTTT

clone size: many
J gene: TRBJ1-2
D gene: .
V gene: TRBV9
CDR3 protein: CASSVEGSSTTNYGYTF
CDR3 DNA: TGTGCCAGCAGCGTAGAAGGTTCCTCGACTACTAACTATGGCTACACCTTC

clone size: many
J gene: TRBJ1-2
D gene: .
V gene: TRBV21-1
CDR3 protein: CASSTTGTHYGYTF
CDR3 DNA: TGTGCCAGCAGCACGACAGGGACTCACTATGGCTACACCTTC

clone size: many
J gene: TRBJ2-3
D gene: .
V gene: TRBV3-1
CDR3 protein: CARERGSPDTQYF
CDR3 DNA: TGTGCCAGAGAAAGGGGGAGTCCAGATACGCAGTATTTT

clone size: .
J gene: TRBJ2-1
D gene: TRBD2
V gene: TRBV9
CDR3 protein: CASSVVAGGWNEQFF
CDR3 DNA: TGTGCCAGCAGCGTAGTAGCGGGAGGATGGAATGAGCAGTTCTTC

clone size: many
J gene: TRBJ1-1
D gene: .
V gene: TRBV9
CDR3 protein: CASSAITGTKAFF
CDR3 DNA: TGTGCCAGCAGCGCCATTACGGGTACTAAAGCTTTCTTT

clone size: many
J gene: TRBJ1-5
D gene: .
V gene: TRBV9
CDR3 protein: CASGGGGDQPQHF
CDR3 DNA: TGTGCCAGTGGGGGGGGAGGAGATCAGCCCCAGCATTTT

clone size: many
J gene: TRBJ2-1
D gene: TRBD2
V gene: TRBV20-1
CDR3 protein: CSARDLASGYSYNEQFF
CDR3 DNA: TGCAGTGCTAGAGATCTGGCTAGCGGGTACTCCTACAATGAGCAGTTCTTC

clone size: .
J gene: TRBJ2-1
D gene: TRBD1
V gene: TRBV9
CDR3 protein: CASGRDRAYNEQFF
CDR3 DNA: TGTGCCAGCGGGAGGGACAGGGCATACAATGAGCAGTTCTTC

clone size: many
J gene: TRBJ1-1
D gene: .
V gene: TRBV9
CDR3 protein: CASRGQNTEAFF
CDR3 DNA: TGTGCCAGCAGAGGACAGAACACGGAAGCTTTCTTT

clone size: many
J gene: TRBJ1-4
D gene: TRBD1
V gene: TRBV9
CDR3 protein: CASSRQAGTANEKLFF
CDR3 DNA: TGTGCCAGCAGTCGACAAGCCGGGACAGCTAATGAAAAACTGTTTTTT

clone size: many
J gene: TRBJ1-5
D gene: TRBD1
V gene: TRBV9
CDR3 protein: CASSEGTGVSQPQHF
CDR3 DNA: TGTGCCAGCAGCGAGGGGACAGGGGTAAGTCAGCCCCAGCATTTT

clone size: many
J gene: TRBJ1-1
D gene: .
V gene: TRBV9
CDR3 protein: CASSAGPDGTEAFF
CDR3 DNA: TGTGCCAGCAGCGCGGGACCGGATGGTACTGAAGCTTTCTTT

clone size: many
J gene: TRBJ2-1
D gene: .
V gene: TRBV9
CDR3 protein: CASSEAGSYNEQFF
CDR3 DNA: TGTGCCAGCAGCGAGGCTGGCTCCTACAATGAGCAGTTCTTC

clone size: few
J gene: TRBJ2-1
D gene: .
V gene: TRBV9
CDR3 protein: CASSGTATIYYNEQFF
CDR3 DNA: TGTGCCAGCAGCGGTACAGCGACGATATACTACAATGAGCAGTTCTTC

clone size: many
J gene: TRBJ2-1
D gene: .
V gene: TRBV9
CDR3 protein: CASSLDAYGNEQFF
CDR3 DNA: TGTGCCAGCAGCCTAGATGCGTATGGCAATGAGCAGTTCTTC

clone size: .
J gene: TRBJ2-1
D gene: .
V gene: TRBV9
CDR3 protein: CASSLSDSYNEQFF
CDR3 DNA: TGTGCCAGCAGCCTTTCGGACAGTTACAATGAGCAGTTCTTC

clone size: many
J gene: TRBJ2-5
D gene: .
V gene: TRBV9
CDR3 protein: CASSVTQTIETQYF
CDR3 DNA: TGTGCCAGCAGCGTAACTCAAACGATAGAGACCCAGTACTTC

clone size: many
J gene: TRBJ1-5
D gene: TRBD1
V gene: TRBV9
CDR3 protein: CASSVTGGNQPQHF
CDR3 DNA: TGTGCCAGCAGCGTGACAGGGGGAAATCAGCCCCAGCATTTT

clone size: many
J gene: TRBJ2-4
D gene: TRBD2
V gene: TRBV9
CDR3 protein: CASSVTSGGPFSIQYF
CDR3 DNA: TGTGCCAGCAGCGTTACTAGCGGGGGGCCCTTTTCCATTCAGTACTTC

clone size: .
J gene: TRBJ2-3
D gene: .
V gene: TRBV9
CDR3 protein: CASSAQVNTDTQYF
CDR3 DNA: TGTGCCAGCAGCGCACAGGTCAACACAGATACGCAGTATTTT

clone size: few
J gene: TRBJ2-5
D gene: TRBD2
V gene: TRBV9
CDR3 protein: CASSPGSSGSFETQYF
CDR3 DNA: TGTGCCAGCAGCCCGGGGTCTAGCGGGAGTTTTGAGACCCAGTACTTC

clone size: many
J gene: TRBJ1-3
D gene: TRBD1
V gene: TRBV9
CDR3 protein: CASSVAPGTGATGNTIYF
CDR3 DNA: TGTGCCAGCAGCGTAGCTCCTGGGACAGGAGCAACTGGAAACACCATATATTTT

clone size: .
J gene: TRBJ2-6
D gene: TRBD1
V gene: TRBV9
CDR3 protein: CASSKSGGSGANVLTF
CDR3 DNA: TGTGCCAGCAGCAAATCAGGGGGCTCTGGGGCCAACGTCCTGACTTTC

clone size: many
J gene: TRBJ2-3
D gene: TRBD2
V gene: TRBV9
CDR3 protein: CASSVVPGGPNTQYF
CDR3 DNA: TGTGCCAGCAGCGTAGTCCCGGGGGGGCCGAATACGCAGTATTTT

clone size: many
J gene: TRBJ2-5
D gene: TRBD1
V gene: TRBV9
CDR3 protein: CASSVAGGLETQYF
CDR3 DNA: TGTGCCAGCAGCGTAGCAGGGGGCTTAGAGACCCAGTACTTC

clone size: many
J gene: TRBJ2-1
D gene: .
V gene: TRBV9
CDR3 protein: CASSVVPSYNEQFF
CDR3 DNA: TGTGCCAGCAGCGTAGTTCCCAGTTACAATGAGCAGTTCTTC

clone size: many
J gene: TRBJ2-3
D gene: TRBD2
V gene: TRBV9
CDR3 protein: CASSVLAGGPGGTDTQYF
CDR3 DNA: TGTGCCAGCAGCGTCCTTGCGGGGGGGCCTGGAGGCACAGATACGCAGTATTTT

clone size: many
J gene: TRBJ1-2
D gene: .
V gene: TRBV9
CDR3 protein: CASSVVQNYGYTF
CDR3 DNA: TGTGCCAGCAGCGTAGTACAGAACTATGGCTACACCTTC

clone size: .
J gene: TRBJ2-1
D gene: .
V gene: TRBV9
CDR3 protein: CASSASQGIGQFF
CDR3 DNA: TGTGCCAGCAGCGCGTCCCAGGGAATTGGGCAGTTCTTC